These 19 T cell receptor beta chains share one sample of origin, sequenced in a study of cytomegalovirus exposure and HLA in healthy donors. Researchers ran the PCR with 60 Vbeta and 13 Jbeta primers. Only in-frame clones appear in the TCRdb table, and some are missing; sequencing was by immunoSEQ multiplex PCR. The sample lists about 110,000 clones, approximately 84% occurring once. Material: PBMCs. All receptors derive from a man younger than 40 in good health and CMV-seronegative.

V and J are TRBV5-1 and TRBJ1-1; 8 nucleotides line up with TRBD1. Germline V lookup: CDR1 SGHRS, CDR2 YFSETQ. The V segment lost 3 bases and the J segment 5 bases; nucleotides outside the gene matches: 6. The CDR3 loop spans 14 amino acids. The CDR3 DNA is TGCGCCAGCAGCTGGGACAGGCTGGGGACTGAAGCTTTCTTT. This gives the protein CASSWDRLGTEAFF. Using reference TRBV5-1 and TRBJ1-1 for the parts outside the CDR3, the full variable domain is KAGVTQTPRYLIKTRGQQVTLSCSPISGHRSVSWYQQTPGQGLQFLFEYFSETQRNKGNFPGRFSGRQFSNSRSEMNVSTLELGDSALYLCASSWDRLGTEAFFGQGTRLTVV.

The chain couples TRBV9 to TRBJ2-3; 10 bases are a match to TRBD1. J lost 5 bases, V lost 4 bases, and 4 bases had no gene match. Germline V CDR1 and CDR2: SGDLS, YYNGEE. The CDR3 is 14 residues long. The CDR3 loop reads CASSHRTGGDTQYF. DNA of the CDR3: TGTGCCAGCAGCCATCGGACAGGGGGAGATACGCAGTATTTT.

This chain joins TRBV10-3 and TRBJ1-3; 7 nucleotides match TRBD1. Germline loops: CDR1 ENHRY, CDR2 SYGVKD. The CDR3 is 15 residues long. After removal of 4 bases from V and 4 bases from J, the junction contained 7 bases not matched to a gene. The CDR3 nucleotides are TGTGCCATCAGTGCGGGACAGCTAATAGGAAACACCATATATTTT. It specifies CAISAGQLIGNTIYF.

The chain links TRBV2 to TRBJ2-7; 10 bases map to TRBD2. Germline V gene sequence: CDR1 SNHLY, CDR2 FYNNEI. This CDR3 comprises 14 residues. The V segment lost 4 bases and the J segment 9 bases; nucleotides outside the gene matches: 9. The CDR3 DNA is TGTGCCAGCAGTGCGACTCTAGCGGGAGTATGGCAGTACTTC. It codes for CASSATLAGVWQYF.

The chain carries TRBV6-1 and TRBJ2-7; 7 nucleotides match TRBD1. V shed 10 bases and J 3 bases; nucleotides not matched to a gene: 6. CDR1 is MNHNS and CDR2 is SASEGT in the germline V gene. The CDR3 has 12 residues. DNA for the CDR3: TGTGCCACCTGGACAGGCGGCTACGAGCAGTACTTC. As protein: CATWTGGYEQYF.

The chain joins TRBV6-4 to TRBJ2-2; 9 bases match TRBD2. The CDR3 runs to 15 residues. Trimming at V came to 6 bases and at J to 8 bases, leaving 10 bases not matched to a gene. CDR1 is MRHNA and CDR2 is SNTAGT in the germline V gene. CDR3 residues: CASSTSGGTPGELFF. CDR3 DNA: TGTGCCAGCAGCACCAGCGGGGGGACGCCTGGGGAGCTGTTTTTT.

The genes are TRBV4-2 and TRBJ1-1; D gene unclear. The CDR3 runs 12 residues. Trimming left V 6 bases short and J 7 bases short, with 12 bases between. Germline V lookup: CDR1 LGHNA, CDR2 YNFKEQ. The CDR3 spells CASSPVSGEAFF. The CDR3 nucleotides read TGTGCCAGCAGTCCCGTATCCGGTGAAGCTTTCTTT.

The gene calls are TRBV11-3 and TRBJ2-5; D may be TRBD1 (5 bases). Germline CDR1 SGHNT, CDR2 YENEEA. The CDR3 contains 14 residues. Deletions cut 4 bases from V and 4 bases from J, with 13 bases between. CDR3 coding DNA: TGTGCCAGCAGCTCCTCTAGGGGTACAGAGACCCAGTACTTC. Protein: CASSSSRGTETQYF.

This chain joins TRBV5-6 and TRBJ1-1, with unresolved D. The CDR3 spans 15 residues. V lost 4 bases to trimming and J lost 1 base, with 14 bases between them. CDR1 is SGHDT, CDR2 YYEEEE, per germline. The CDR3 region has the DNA TGTGCCAGCAGCCGCCGCCGGCGACAGAACACTGAAGCTTTCTTT. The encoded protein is CASSRRRRQNTEAFF.

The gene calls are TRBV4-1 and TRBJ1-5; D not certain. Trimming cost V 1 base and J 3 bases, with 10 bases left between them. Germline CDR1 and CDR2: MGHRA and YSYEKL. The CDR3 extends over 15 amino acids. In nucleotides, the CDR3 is TGCGCCAGCAGCCAAGTCTTCAGTGCCAATCAGCCCCAGCATTTT. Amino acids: CASSQVFSANQPQHF.

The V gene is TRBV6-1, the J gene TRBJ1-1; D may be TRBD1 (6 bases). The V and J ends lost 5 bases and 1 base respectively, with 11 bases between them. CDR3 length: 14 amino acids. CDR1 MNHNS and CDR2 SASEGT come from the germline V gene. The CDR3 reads CASSYRTENTEAFF. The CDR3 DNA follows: TGTGCCAGCAGTTATAGGACAGAGAACACTGAAGCTTTCTTT.

Written as DNA, the CDR3 is TGCAGCGTTGATGACAGGACGAAGAACTATGGCTACACCTTC. Amino acids: CSVDDRTKNYGYTF. The chain uses TRBV29-1 and TRBJ1-2, with D maybe TRBD1 (6 bases). Per germline, CDR1 SQVTM and CDR2 ANQGSEA. The V gene lost 3 bases and the J gene lost 2 bases, with 13 bases spanning the gap. The CDR3 totals 14 residues.

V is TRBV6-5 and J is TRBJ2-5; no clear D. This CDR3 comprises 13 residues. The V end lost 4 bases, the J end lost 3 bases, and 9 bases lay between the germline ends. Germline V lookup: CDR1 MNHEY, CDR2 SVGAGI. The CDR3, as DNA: TGTGCCAGCAGTTCCGACAACAAAGAGACCCAGTACTTC. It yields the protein CASSSDNKETQYF.

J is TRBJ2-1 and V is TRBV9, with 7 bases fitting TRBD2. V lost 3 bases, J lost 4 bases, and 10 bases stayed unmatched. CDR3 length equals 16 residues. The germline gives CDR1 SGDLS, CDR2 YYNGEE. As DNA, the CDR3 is TGTGCCAGCAGCGCCCTGGGCGAGCGGGGTTACAATGAGCAGTTCTTC. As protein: CASSALGERGYNEQFF.

This CDR3 is CASSSLREQFF. DNA for the CDR3: TGTGCCAGCAGTTCCCTACGTGAGCAGTTCTTC. The V and J genes are TRBV6-5 and TRBJ2-1, with D uncertain. CDR1 and CDR2 (germline): MNHEY, SVGAGI. The V end lost 4 bases, the J end lost 9 bases, and 7 bases lay between the germline ends. The length of the CDR3 is 11 residues.

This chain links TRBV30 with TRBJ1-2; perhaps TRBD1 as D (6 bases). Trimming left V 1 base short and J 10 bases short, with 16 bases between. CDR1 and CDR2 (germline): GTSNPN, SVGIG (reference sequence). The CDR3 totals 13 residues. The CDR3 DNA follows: TGTGCCTGGAGTGGGGGGCCCAGGGGTGCCTACACCTTC. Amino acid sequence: CAWSGGPRGAYTF.

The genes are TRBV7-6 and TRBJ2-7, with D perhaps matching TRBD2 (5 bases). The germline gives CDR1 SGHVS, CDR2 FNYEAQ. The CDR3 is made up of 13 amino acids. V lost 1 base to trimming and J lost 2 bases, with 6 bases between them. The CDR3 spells CASSLGETYEQYF. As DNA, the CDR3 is TGTGCCAGCAGCTTAGGGGAGACCTACGAGCAGTACTTC.

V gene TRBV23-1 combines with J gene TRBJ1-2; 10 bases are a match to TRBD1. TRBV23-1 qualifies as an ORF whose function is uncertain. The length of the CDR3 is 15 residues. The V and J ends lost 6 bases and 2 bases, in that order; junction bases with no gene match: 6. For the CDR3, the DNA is TGCGCCAGCAGAAAGACAGGGGGCGCGAACTATGGCTACACCTTC. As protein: CASRKTGGANYGYTF.

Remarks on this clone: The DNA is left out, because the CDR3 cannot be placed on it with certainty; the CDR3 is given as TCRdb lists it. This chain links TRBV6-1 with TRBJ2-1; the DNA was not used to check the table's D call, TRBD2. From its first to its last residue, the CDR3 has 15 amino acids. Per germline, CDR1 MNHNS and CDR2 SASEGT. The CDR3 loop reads CASSWASGSYNEQLF.